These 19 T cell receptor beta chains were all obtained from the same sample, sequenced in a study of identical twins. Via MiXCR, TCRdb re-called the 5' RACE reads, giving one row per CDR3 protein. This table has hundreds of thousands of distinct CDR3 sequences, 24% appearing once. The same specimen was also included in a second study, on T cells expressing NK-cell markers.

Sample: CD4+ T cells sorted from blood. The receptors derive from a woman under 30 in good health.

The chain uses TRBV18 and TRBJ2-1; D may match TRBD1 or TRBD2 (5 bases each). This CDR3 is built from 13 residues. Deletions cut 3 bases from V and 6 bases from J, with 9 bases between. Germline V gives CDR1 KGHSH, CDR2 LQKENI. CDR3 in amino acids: CASSPWDGNEQFF. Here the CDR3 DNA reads TGTGCCAGCTCACCCTGGGACGGCAATGAGCAGTTCTTC.

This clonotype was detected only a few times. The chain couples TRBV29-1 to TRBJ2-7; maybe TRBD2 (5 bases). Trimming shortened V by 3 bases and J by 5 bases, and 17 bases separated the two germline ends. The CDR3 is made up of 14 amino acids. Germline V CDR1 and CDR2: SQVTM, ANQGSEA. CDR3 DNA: TGCAGCGTTGAGGCAGGACTGGGGTTCGACGAGCAGTACTTC. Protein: CSVEAGLGFDEQYF.

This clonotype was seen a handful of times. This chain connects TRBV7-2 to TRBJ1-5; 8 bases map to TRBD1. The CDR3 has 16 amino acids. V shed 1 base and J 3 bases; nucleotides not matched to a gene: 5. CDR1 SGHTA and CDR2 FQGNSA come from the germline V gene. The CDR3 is CASSLVGTGPNQPQHF. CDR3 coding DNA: TGTGCCAGCAGCTTAGTGGGGACAGGTCCCAATCAGCCCCAGCATTTT.

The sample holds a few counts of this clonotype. CDR3 bases: TGTGCCAGCAGCCGTCTGGTTTCGGGCAATCAGCCCCAGCATTTT. The encoded protein is CASSRLVSGNQPQHF. The chain links TRBV2 to TRBJ1-5; D unresolved. CDR1 and CDR2 from the germline V gene are SNHLY and FYNNEI. Trimming stripped 6 bases from V and 2 bases from J, with 14 bases between. The CDR3 is 15 residues long.

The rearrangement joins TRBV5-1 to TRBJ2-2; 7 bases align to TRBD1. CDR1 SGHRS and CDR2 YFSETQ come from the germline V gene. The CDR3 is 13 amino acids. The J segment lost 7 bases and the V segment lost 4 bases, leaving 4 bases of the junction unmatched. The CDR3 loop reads CASSPDRVGELFF. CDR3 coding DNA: TGCGCCAGCAGCCCCGACAGGGTCGGGGAGCTGTTTTTT.

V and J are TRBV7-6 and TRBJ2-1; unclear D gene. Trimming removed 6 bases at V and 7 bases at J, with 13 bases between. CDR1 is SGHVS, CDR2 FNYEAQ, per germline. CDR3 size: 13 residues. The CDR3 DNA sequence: TGTGCCAGCAGTGACCTGGGCAGGAATGAGCAGTTCTTC. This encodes CASSDLGRNEQFF.

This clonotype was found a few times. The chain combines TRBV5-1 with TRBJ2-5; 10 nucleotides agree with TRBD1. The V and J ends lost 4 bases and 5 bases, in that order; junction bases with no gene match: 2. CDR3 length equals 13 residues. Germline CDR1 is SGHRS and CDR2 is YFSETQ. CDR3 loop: CASSAGQGETQYF. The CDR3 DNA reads TGCGCCAGCAGCGCGGGACAGGGGGAGACCCAGTACTTC.

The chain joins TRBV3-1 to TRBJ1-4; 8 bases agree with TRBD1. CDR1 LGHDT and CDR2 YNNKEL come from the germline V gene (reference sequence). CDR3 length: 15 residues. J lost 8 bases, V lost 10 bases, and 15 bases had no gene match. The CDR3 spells CATCGRDRTTEKLFF. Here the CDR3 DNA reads TGTGCCACCTGCGGTCGGGACAGGACAACAGAAAAACTGTTTTTT.

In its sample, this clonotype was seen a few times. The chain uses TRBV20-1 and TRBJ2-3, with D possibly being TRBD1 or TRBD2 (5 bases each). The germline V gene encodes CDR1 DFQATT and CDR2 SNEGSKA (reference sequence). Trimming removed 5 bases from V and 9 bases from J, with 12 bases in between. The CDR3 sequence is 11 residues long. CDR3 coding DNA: TGCAGTGCTGAAGAGGGGATCACGCAGTATTTT. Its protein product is CSAEEGITQYF.

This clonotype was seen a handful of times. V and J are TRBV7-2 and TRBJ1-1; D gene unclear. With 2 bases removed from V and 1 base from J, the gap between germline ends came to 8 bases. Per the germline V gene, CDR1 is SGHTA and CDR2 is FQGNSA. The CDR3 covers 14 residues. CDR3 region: CASSLMRQNTEAFF. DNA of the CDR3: TGTGCCAGCAGCTTAATGCGGCAGAACACTGAAGCTTTCTTT.

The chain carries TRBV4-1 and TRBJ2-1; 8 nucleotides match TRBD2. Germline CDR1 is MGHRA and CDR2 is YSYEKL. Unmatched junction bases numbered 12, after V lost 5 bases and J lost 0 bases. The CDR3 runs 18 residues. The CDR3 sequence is CASSWGGGRPSSYNEQFF. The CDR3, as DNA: TGCGCCAGCAGCTGGGGCGGGGGGCGGCCTAGCTCCTACAATGAGCAGTTCTTC.

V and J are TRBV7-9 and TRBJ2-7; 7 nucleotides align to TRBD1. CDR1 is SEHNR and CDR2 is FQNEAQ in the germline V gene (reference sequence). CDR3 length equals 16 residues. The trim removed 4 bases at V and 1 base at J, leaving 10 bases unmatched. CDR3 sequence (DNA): TGTGCCAGCAGCTCTCCAGGACAGGCGCAATCCTACGAGCAGTACTTC. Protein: CASSSPGQAQSYEQYF.

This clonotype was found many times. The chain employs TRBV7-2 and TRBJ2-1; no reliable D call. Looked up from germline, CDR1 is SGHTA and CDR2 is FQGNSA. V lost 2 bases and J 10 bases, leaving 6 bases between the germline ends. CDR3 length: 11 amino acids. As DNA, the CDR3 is TGTGCCAGCAGCTTACATCGGGAGCAGTTCTTC. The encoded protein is CASSLHREQFF.

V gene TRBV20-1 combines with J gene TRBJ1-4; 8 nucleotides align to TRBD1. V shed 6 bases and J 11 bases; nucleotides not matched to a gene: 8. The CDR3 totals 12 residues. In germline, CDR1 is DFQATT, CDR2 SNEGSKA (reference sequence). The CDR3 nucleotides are TGCAGTGCGAGGCCAGGGGGCGGGAAACTGTTTTTT. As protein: CSARPGGGKLFF.

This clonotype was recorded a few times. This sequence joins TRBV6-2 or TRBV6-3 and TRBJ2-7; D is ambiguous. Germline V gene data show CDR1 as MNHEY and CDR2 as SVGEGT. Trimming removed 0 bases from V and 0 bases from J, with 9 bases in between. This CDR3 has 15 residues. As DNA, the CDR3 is TGTGCCAGCAGTTACTCGCGGTGGGACTCCTACGAGCAGTACTTC. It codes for CASSYSRWDSYEQYF.

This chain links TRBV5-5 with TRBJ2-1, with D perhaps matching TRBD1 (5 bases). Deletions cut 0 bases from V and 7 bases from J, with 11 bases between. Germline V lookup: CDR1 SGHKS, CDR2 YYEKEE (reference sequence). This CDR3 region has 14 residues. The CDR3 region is CASSLEARANEQFF. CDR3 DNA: TGTGCCAGCAGCTTGGAAGCCAGGGCTAATGAGCAGTTCTTC.

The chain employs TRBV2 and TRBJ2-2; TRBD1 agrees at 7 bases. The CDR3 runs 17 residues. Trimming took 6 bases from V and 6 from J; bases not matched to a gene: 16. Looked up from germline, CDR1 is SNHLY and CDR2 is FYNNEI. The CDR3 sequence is CASRLVSKGGFPGELFF. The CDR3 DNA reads TGTGCCAGCAGACTCGTTTCTAAAGGGGGCTTCCCCGGGGAGCTGTTTTTT.

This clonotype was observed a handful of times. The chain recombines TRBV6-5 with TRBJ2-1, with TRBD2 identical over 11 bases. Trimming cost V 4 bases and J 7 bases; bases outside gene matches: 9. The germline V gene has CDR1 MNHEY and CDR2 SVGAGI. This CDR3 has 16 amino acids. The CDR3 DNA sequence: TGTGCCAGCAGTTTGGTTACTAGCGGGAGAGGTAATGAGCAGTTCTTC. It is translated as CASSLVTSGRGNEQFF.

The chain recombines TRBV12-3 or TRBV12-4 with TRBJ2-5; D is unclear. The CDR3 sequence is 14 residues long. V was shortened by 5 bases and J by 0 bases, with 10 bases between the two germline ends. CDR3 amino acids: CASSEDGYQETQYF. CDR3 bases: TGTGCCAGCAGTGAGGACGGGTACCAAGAGACCCAGTACTTC.